The 4 T cell receptor beta chains in this list originate from one sample, sequenced in a study of T cell changes during pregnancy in multiple sclerosis. Measured with immunoSEQ multiplex PCR; TCRdb has only the in-frame clones, and not every one. The table records roughly 40,000 clones, less than 95% of them present only once. The sample here was CD4+ T cells from peripheral blood mononuclear cells, taken in the first trimester of pregnancy. These receptors came from a female donor in good health, enrolled as a control in a pregnancy study.

V gene TRBV7-9 combines with J gene TRBJ2-7; 15 bases align to TRBD2. The CDR3 is made up of 14 amino acids. Germline V gene sequence: CDR1 SEHNR, CDR2 FQNEAQ (reference sequence). J was trimmed by 9 bases and V by 3 bases; bases with no gene match: 3. The DNA of the CDR3 is TGTGCCAGCAGCTTTGGACTAGCGGGGGGGATGCAGTACTTC. It is translated as CASSFGLAGGMQYF.

This clone was recorded only once. V usage is TRBV6-1 and J usage is TRBJ2-3; TRBD1 is a possible D gene (5 bases). Germline V gene data show CDR1 as MNHNS and CDR2 as SASEGT. Trimming removed 0 bases at V and 9 bases at J, with 10 bases between. The CDR3 has 13 residues. CDR3 DNA sequence: TGTGCCAGCAGTGAAGCACAGGTTCGGACGCAGTATTTT. Translated: CASSEAQVRTQYF.

The chain links TRBV18 to TRBJ2-5; perhaps TRBD2 as D (6 bases). The CDR3 length is 15 residues. Germline V gives CDR1 KGHSH, CDR2 LQKENI. The V end lost 3 bases, the J end lost 1 base, and 12 bases lay between the germline ends. The CDR3 bases are TGTGCCAGCTCACCGCTAAAAGCGGGCCAAGAGACCCAGTACTTC. Protein: CASSPLKAGQETQYF. The variable domain in full, with the rest retrieved from reference TRBV18 and TRBJ2-5, is NAGVMQNPRHLVRRRGQEARLRCSPMKGHSHVYWYRQLPEEGLKFMVYLQKENIIDESGMPKERFSAEFPKEGPSILRIQQVVRGDSAAYFCASSPLKAGQETQYFGPGTRLLVL.

This clone occurred once. V gene TRBV7-6 combines with J gene TRBJ2-4, with 9 bases matching TRBD1. The CDR3 contains 16 residues. V shed 1 base and J 8 bases; nucleotides not matched to a gene: 9. Germline V gives CDR1 SGHVS, CDR2 FNYEAQ. The CDR3 DNA reads as TGTGCCAGCAGCTTAGGTGGGGACAGGGCCACGGACATTCAGTACTTC. This codes for CASSLGGDRATDIQYF.